The 7 T cell receptor beta chains listed next were all sequenced from one sample in a study of cytomegalovirus exposure and HLA in healthy donors. The PCR had 60 Vbeta and 13 Jbeta primers. Clones were sequenced by immunoSEQ multiplex PCR, and TCRdb holds only the in-frame ones, with some missing. The sample contains roughly 190,000 clones, 77% of which appear only once. The sample was PBMCs. Receptors were obtained from a female donor in good health and CMV-seronegative.

The gene calls are TRBV7-2 and TRBJ1-1; D gene ambiguous. V was pared by 6 bases and J by 7 bases, with 9 bases between. Germline V gene lookup returns CDR1 SGHTA and CDR2 FQGNSA. The CDR3 covers 11 residues. This CDR3 is CASSSQIEAFF. CDR3 DNA: TGTGCCAGCAGTTCGCAGATTGAAGCTTTCTTT.

V gene TRBV19 combines with J gene TRBJ1-4, with 10 bases lining up with TRBD1. The CDR3 covers 16 residues. V dropped 5 bases and J dropped 6; count of bases not matched to a gene: 9. In germline, CDR1 is LNHDA, CDR2 SQIVND (reference sequence). The CDR3 spells CASSRPGDRGYEKLFF. The CDR3 DNA reads as TGTGCCAGTAGTCGACCTGGGGACAGGGGATATGAAAAACTGTTTTTT. Full variable domain (rest looked up from reference TRBV19 and TRBJ1-4): DGGITQSPKYLFRKEGQNVTLSCEQNLNHDAMYWYRQDPGQGLRLIYYSQIVNDFQKGDIAEGYSVSREKKESFPLTVTSAQKNPTAFYLCASSRPGDRGYEKLFFGSGTQLSVL.

This clone showed up just a few times. V is TRBV28 and J is TRBJ1-2; D is uncertain. The CDR3 totals 12 residues. Trimming cost V 3 bases and J 8 bases, with 10 bases left between them. Germline V CDR1 and CDR2: MDHEN, SYDVKM. The CDR3 region is CASSFSGIGYTF. The CDR3 DNA reads TGTGCCAGCAGTTTCTCGGGGATAGGCTACACCTTC.

The rearrangement links TRBV2 to TRBJ2-7; perhaps TRBD2 as D (5 bases). From germline, CDR1 is SNHLY and CDR2 FYNNEI. The germline V and J ends were trimmed by 4 bases and 3 bases, with 16 bases remaining between them. This CDR3 spans 15 amino acids. For the CDR3, the DNA is TGTGCCAGCAGTGGAAAGCTAGCCGATTTCTACGAGCAGTACTTC. Protein product: CASSGKLADFYEQYF.

This clone has just a few counts. The chain joins TRBV14 to TRBJ2-1; TRBD2 aligns across 11 bases. The V and J ends lost 4 bases and 6 bases, in that order; junction bases with no gene match: 5. This CDR3 is 15 amino acids long. Germline CDR1 and CDR2: SGHDN and FVKESK. This CDR3 reads CASSRSGGAFNEQFF. The DNA of the CDR3 is TGTGCCAGCAGCCGTAGCGGGGGGGCTTTCAATGAGCAGTTCTTC.

V gene TRBV28 combines with J gene TRBJ2-7, with TRBD1 matching over 9 bases. Germline V CDR1 and CDR2: MDHEN, SYDVKM. The length of the CDR3 is 13 residues. Losses at the gene ends were 8 bases for V and 4 bases for J; bases not matched to a gene: 6. This CDR3 is CASQPGQGYEQYF. CDR3 sequence (DNA): TGTGCCAGCCAGCCGGGACAGGGTTACGAGCAGTACTTC. Full variable domain (outside the CDR3, taken from reference TRBV28 and TRBJ2-7): DVKVTQSSRYLVKRTGEKVFLECVQDMDHENMFWYRQDPGLGLRLIYFSYDVKMKEKGDIPEGYSVSREKKERFSLILESASTNQTSMYLCASQPGQGYEQYFGPGTRLTVT.

This chain joins TRBV5-4 and TRBJ2-1, with 7 bases aligning to TRBD2. The CDR3 sequence is 15 residues long. Losses at the gene ends were 4 bases for V and 8 bases for J; bases not matched to a gene: 12. Germline assignment: CDR1 SGHNT and CDR2 YYREEE (reference sequence). CDR3 sequence reads: CASSILAGVGDEQFF. CDR3 DNA sequence: TGTGCCAGCAGCATACTGGCGGGAGTAGGAGATGAGCAGTTCTTC.